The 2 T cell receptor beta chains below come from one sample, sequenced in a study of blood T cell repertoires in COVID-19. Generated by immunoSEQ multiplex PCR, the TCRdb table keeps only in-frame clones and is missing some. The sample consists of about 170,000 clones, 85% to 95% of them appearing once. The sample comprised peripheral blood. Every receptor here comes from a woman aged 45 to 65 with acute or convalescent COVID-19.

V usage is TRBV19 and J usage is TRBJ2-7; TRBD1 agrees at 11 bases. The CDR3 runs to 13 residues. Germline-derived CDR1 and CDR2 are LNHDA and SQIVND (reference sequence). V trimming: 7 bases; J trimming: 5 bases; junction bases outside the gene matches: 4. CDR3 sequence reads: CASTWTGGNEQYF. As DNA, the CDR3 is TGTGCCAGTACTTGGACAGGGGGCAACGAGCAGTACTTC.

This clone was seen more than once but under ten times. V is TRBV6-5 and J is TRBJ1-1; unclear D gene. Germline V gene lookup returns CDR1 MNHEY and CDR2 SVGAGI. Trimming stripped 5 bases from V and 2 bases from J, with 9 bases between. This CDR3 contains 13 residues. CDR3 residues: CASSPSSNTEAFF. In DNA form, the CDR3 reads TGTGCCAGCAGTCCCTCGTCCAACACTGAAGCTTTCTTT.